These 27 T cell receptor beta chains originate from one sample sequenced in a study of vaccination effects on CD4 cells after COVID-19. After expansion with viral peptide pools in the ViraFEST assay, antigen-specific CD4+ T cells were sequenced. Cells that had been cultured for 9 to 10 days were the source of isolated CD4+ T cells. TCRdb keeps only in-frame clones here, not all; method: immunoSEQ multiplex PCR. The table lists around 79,000 clones, around four fifths of them singletons. Antigen specificity for these receptors is unknown. Sequenced here: CD4+ T cells from PBMCs cultured with HCoV-229E spike peptides, sampled before COVID-19 vaccination. Source of these receptors: a human donor who received a COVID-19 vaccine.

The table lists this clone with a few counts. The J gene is TRBJ1-4, the V gene TRBV7-9; no clear D. Looked up from germline, CDR1 is SEHNR and CDR2 is FQNEAQ (reference sequence). The germline V and J ends were trimmed by 4 bases and 8 bases, with 5 bases remaining between them. The CDR3 contains 11 residues. CDR3 sequence: CASSSGEKLFF. Here the CDR3 DNA reads TGTGCCAGCAGCTCCGGGGAAAAACTGTTTTTT.

V usage is TRBV19 and J usage is TRBJ1-1; D unresolved. The CDR3 consists of 12 residues. Deletions cut 8 bases from V and 6 bases from J, with 13 bases between. CDR1 LNHDA and CDR2 SQIVND come from the germline V gene (reference sequence). CDR3: CASSPQYAEAFF. In nucleotides, the CDR3 is TGTGCCAGTTCACCCCAATATGCTGAAGCTTTCTTT.

DNA of the CDR3: TGCGCCAGCAGCCAACTAACCGGGACACTCACCGGGGAGCTGTTTTTT. Translating gives CASSQLTGTLTGELFF. This chain joins TRBV4-1 and TRBJ2-2; weak D call: TRBD1 (6 bases). The ends were cut back, 2 bases at V and 4 bases at J, with 14 bases in the middle. Germline V gives CDR1 MGHRA, CDR2 YSYEKL. The CDR3 runs to 16 residues.

This sequence joins TRBV20-1 and TRBJ1-4; D uncertain. Germline-derived CDR1 and CDR2 are DFQATT and SNEGSKA (reference sequence). The CDR3 spans 13 residues. V shed 3 bases and J shed 8 bases, with 13 bases lying between them. The CDR3 region is CSASYGSGEKLFF. In DNA, the CDR3 is TGCAGTGCTAGTTATGGCAGCGGGGAAAAACTGTTTTTT.

This rearrangement joins TRBV12-5 to TRBJ2-7, with a tentative D call TRBD2 (5 bases). Trimming took 2 bases from V and 7 from J, leaving 12 bases between them. Germline lookup yields CDR1 LGHNT and CDR2 FRNRAP. The CDR3 extends over 13 amino acids. This CDR3 reads CASGLPWTGEQYV. CDR3 DNA sequence: TGTGCTAGTGGTTTGCCGTGGACGGGAGAGCAGTACGTC.

The chain couples TRBV3-1 (or the pseudogene TRBV3-2) to TRBJ1-2, with 8 nucleotides matching TRBD1. CDR1 and CDR2 (germline): LGHDT, YNNKEL (reference sequence). This CDR3 spans 13 amino acids. With V trimmed by 3 bases and J by 7 bases, 4 bases remained unmatched. The CDR3: CASSHGQGTGYTF. The CDR3 coding sequence is TGTGCCAGCAGCCACGGACAGGGTACTGGCTACACCTTC.

The V and J genes are TRBV6-2 or TRBV6-3 and TRBJ2-5, with no clear D. The CDR3 covers 11 residues. Germline values: CDR1 MNHEY, CDR2 SVGEGT. V lost 5 bases to trimming and J lost 7 bases, with 8 bases between them. CDR3 loop: CASSTVGTQYF. CDR3 nucleotides: TGTGCCAGCAGTACCGTGGGGACCCAGTACTTC.

This clone was found once. The chain recombines TRBV6-1 with TRBJ2-3; 10 bases map to TRBD2. V lost 4 bases, J lost 1 base, and 2 bases stayed unmatched. The length of the CDR3 is 15 residues. Germline CDR1 and CDR2: MNHNS and SASEGT. DNA for the CDR3: TGTGCCAGCAGTGTAGCGGGGGGCCGCACAGATACGCAGTATTTT. Translating it yields CASSVAGGRTDTQYF.

The V and J genes are TRBV15 and TRBJ1-4; D not resolved. This CDR3 spans 13 amino acids. Germline CDR1 reads LNHNV; CDR2 reads YYDKDF (reference sequence). V lost 3 bases and J lost 5, with 7 bases in between. The CDR3 loop reads CATSRNINEKLFF. As DNA, the CDR3 is TGTGCCACCAGCAGGAACATCAATGAAAAACTGTTTTTT.

This chain links TRBV5-1 with TRBJ1-4, with D possibly being TRBD1 (5 bases). This CDR3 is built from 14 residues. Per germline, CDR1 SGHRS and CDR2 YFSETQ. The V end lost 4 bases, the J end lost 3 bases, and 10 bases lay between the germline ends. The CDR3 nucleotides read TGCGCCAGCAGCGACCAGGGAGCTAATGAAAAACTGTTTTTT. It encodes CASSDQGANEKLFF. Supplemented by reference TRBV5-1 and TRBJ1-4, the full variable domain reads KAGVTQTPRYLIKTRGQQVTLSCSPISGHRSVSWYQQTPGQGLQFLFEYFSETQRNKGNFPGRFSGRQFSNSRSEMNVSTLELGDSALYLCASSDQGANEKLFFGSGTQLSVL.

This clone was seen a handful of times. The rearrangement joins TRBV18 to TRBJ1-4, with D tentatively TRBD1 (6 bases). The CDR3 runs to 16 residues. V was pared by 6 bases and J by 3 bases, with 17 bases between. Germline V gene sequence: CDR1 KGHSH, CDR2 LQKENI. For the CDR3, the DNA is TGTGCCAGCTCTCAGGGGACCGGGGGACCTAATGAAAAACTGTTTTTT. It yields the protein CASSQGTGGPNEKLFF.

The chain employs TRBV5-6 and TRBJ2-3, with 15 bases that match TRBD2. The CDR3 is 15 amino acids. V trimming: 3 bases; J trimming: 5 bases; junction bases outside the gene matches: 1. Germline V gene lookup returns CDR1 SGHDT and CDR2 YYEEEE. The CDR3 loop is CASSWTSGGEDTQYF. The CDR3 DNA sequence: TGTGCCAGCAGCTGGACTAGCGGGGGGGAAGATACGCAGTATTTT.

By share of the sample, this clone is medium-sized. V usage is TRBV6-5 and J usage is TRBJ1-5; maybe TRBD1 (6 bases). Trimming shortened V by 6 bases and J by 2 bases, and 8 bases separated the two germline ends. Germline V gives CDR1 MNHEY, CDR2 SVGAGI. This CDR3 has 13 residues. As DNA, the CDR3 is TGTGCCAGCAGAGCAGGGGGCAATCAGCCCCAGCATTTT. Its protein is CASRAGGNQPQHF.

The chain employs TRBV15 and TRBJ2-5, with 8 bases aligning to TRBD2. CDR1 and CDR2 from the germline V gene are LNHNV and YYDKDF (reference sequence). The length of the CDR3 is 15 residues. The V and J ends lost 0 bases and 3 bases, in that order; junction bases with no gene match: 3. The CDR3 nucleotides are TGTGCCACCAGCAGAGATCGGGGGGGGGAAGAGACCCAGTACTTC. This encodes CATSRDRGGEETQYF.

The CDR3 region is CASSVNRDPDNSPLHF. The CDR3 bases are TGTGCCAGCAGTGTTAACCGGGATCCAGATAATTCACCCCTCCACTTT. The gene calls are TRBV6-1 and TRBJ1-6; D ambiguous. Germline V gene data show CDR1 as MNHNS and CDR2 as SASEGT. Trimming left V 4 bases short and J 5 bases short, with 15 bases between. This CDR3 contains 16 residues.

This clone was seen only once. The chain joins TRBV11-3 to TRBJ2-1; no clear D gene. This CDR3 has 15 residues. Germline V CDR1 and CDR2: SGHNT, YENEEA. The V end was cut by 1 base, the J end by 1 base, with 8 bases between. The CDR3 region has the DNA TGTGCCAGCAGCTTAGGACACCCGTCCTACAATGAGCAGTTCTTC. As protein: CASSLGHPSYNEQFF.

This clone came up a few times. The CDR3 loop is CASSNRDSTGELFF. The CDR3, as DNA: TGCGCCAGCAGCAACAGGGACTCCACCGGGGAGCTGTTTTTT. The chain combines TRBV5-1 with TRBJ2-2; either TRBD1 or TRBD2 may fit D (6 bases each). This CDR3 contains 14 residues. The germline V gene has CDR1 SGHRS and CDR2 YFSETQ. The V and J ends lost 4 bases and 4 bases respectively, with 11 bases between them. Full variable domain (rest looked up from reference TRBV5-1 and TRBJ2-2): KAGVTQTPRYLIKTRGQQVTLSCSPISGHRSVSWYQQTPGQGLQFLFEYFSETQRNKGNFPGRFSGRQFSNSRSEMNVSTLELGDSALYLCASSNRDSTGELFFGEGSRLTVL.

The V and J genes are TRBV5-1 and TRBJ2-3; 8 bases are a match to TRBD2. This CDR3 has 15 residues. Germline values: CDR1 SGHRS, CDR2 YFSETQ. J gave up 2 bases and V 6 bases, and 8 bases lay outside the gene matches. The CDR3 loop is CASNARGGYTDTQYF. CDR3 coding DNA: TGCGCCAGCAACGCACGGGGGGGTTACACAGATACGCAGTATTTT.

This chain connects TRBV3-1 (or the pseudogene TRBV3-2) to TRBJ1-5; no definite D call. CDR1 LGHDT and CDR2 YNNKEL come from the germline V gene (reference sequence). The length of the CDR3 is 15 residues. V lost 0 bases and J 5 bases, leaving 11 bases between the germline ends. The CDR3 bases are TGTGCCAGCAGCCAAGATTCAGGCGGACATCAGCCCCAGCATTTT. Protein product: CASSQDSGGHQPQHF.

The count of this clone is one. V usage is TRBV28 and J usage is TRBJ1-5, with D unclear. The germline CDR1 and CDR2 sequences are MDHEN and SYDVKM. The germline V and J ends were trimmed by 6 bases and 5 bases, with 14 bases remaining between them. The CDR3 consists of 14 residues. CDR3 nucleotide sequence: TGTGCCAGCAGAGGAGGGTTTGGGGATCAGCCCCAGCATTTT. This codes for CASRGGFGDQPQHF. Filled out from reference TRBV28 and TRBJ1-5, the complete variable domain reads DVKVTQSSRYLVKRTGEKVFLECVQDMDHENMFWYRQDPGLGLRLIYFSYDVKMKEKGDIPEGYSVSREKKERFSLILESASTNQTSMYLCASRGGFGDQPQHFGDGTRLSIL.

This clone occurred a few times. The chain couples TRBV5-8 to TRBJ2-1; D gene ambiguous. This CDR3 contains 17 residues. With 1 base removed from V and 0 bases from J, the gap between germline ends came to 14 bases. Germline V lookup: CDR1 SGHTS, CDR2 YDEGEE. DNA for the CDR3: TGTGCCAGCAGCTTGCGGCACCTTCCGAGCTCCTACAATGAGCAGTTCTTC. Residues: CASSLRHLPSSYNEQFF.

CDR3 residues: CASSQVADSNSPLHF. CDR3 coding DNA: TGCGCCAGCAGCCAAGTAGCCGACAGTAATTCACCCCTCCACTTT. V gene TRBV4-3 combines with J gene TRBJ1-6; perhaps TRBD1 as D (5 bases). V was shortened by 1 base and J by 6 bases, with 10 bases between the two germline ends. Looked up from germline, CDR1 is LGHNA and CDR2 is YSLEER. The CDR3 spans 15 residues.

The J gene is TRBJ1-3, the V gene TRBV7-2; 7 bases are shared with TRBD1. The CDR3 is made up of 15 amino acids. V gave up 0 bases and J gave up 3 bases; unmatched junction bases: 2. Germline loops: CDR1 SGHTA, CDR2 FQGNSA. CDR3 DNA sequence: TGTGCCAGCAGCTTAGCCCGGACAGGTGGAAACACCATATATTTT. Its protein is CASSLARTGGNTIYF.

The chain couples TRBV5-8 to TRBJ1-5; D is ambiguous. Germline lookup yields CDR1 SGHTS and CDR2 YDEGEE. The CDR3 is 13 residues long. V was cut by 0 bases and J by 4 bases, with 5 bases left in between. CDR3 sequence: CASSLGPNQPQHF. CDR3 DNA sequence: TGTGCCAGCAGCTTGGGGCCGAATCAGCCCCAGCATTTT.

This chain connects TRBV30 to TRBJ2-5; D ambiguous. Germline CDR1 reads GTSNPN; CDR2 reads SVGIG (reference sequence). This CDR3 spans 10 amino acids. Trimming shortened V by 2 bases and J by 4 bases, and 2 bases separated the two germline ends. The CDR3 sequence is CAWSLETQYF. The CDR3 DNA is TGTGCCTGGAGTCTAGAGACCCAGTACTTC.

The chain combines TRBV9 with TRBJ2-2; maybe TRBD2 (7 bases). CDR3 length equals 13 residues. Trimming took off 6 bases at V and 4 bases at J, with 10 bases between the two ends. From germline, CDR1 is SGDLS and CDR2 YYNGEE. In DNA form, the CDR3 reads TGTGCCAGCAAGGCGGGGGCCACCGGGGAGCTGTTTTTT. This gives the protein CASKAGATGELFF.

This sequence joins TRBV30 and TRBJ2-5; D gene ambiguous. CDR1 is GTSNPN, CDR2 SVGIG, per germline (reference sequence). The V end was cut by 1 base, the J end by 11 bases, with 11 bases between. The CDR3 is 11 amino acids. The CDR3: CAWSATTRQYF. The CDR3 bases are TGTGCCTGGAGTGCGACGACGAGACAGTACTTC.